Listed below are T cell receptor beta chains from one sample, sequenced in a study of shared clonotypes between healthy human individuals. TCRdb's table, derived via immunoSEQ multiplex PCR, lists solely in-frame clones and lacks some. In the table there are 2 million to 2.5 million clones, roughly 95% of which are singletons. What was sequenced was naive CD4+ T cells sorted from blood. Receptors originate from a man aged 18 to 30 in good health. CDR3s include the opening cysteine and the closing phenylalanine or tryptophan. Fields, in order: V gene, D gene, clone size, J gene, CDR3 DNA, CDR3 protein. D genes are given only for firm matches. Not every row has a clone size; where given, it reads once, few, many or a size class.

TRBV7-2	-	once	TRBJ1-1	TGTGCCAGCAGCCCGGACAGTGGGTTTGCTGAAGCTTTCTTT	CASSPDSGFAEAFF
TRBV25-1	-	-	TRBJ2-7	TGTGCCAGCAGTGAATGGGAGACAGGCTCCTACGAGCAGTACTTC	CASSEWETGSYEQYF
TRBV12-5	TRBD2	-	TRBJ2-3	TGTGCTAGTGGTTTGGTACGAGGCGGGAGTTCCCCGGCGGGCACAGATACGCAGTATTTT	CASGLVRGGSSPAGTDTQYF
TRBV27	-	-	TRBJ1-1	TGTGCCAGCAGTTTCGGAGGCGGATCCATGAACACTGAAGCTTTCTTT	CASSFGGGSMNTEAFF
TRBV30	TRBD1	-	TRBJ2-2	TGTGCCTGGAGTGTGGACAGGGTCAAGCTGTTTTTT	CAWSVDRVKLFF
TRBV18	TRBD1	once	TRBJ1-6	TGTGCCAGCTCACCAATAACAGGGGCCGGTAGTCCCAATTCACCCCTCCACTTT	CASSPITGAGSPNSPLHF
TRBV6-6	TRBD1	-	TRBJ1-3	TGTGCCAGCAGTTACGGGGGACAGGGAGAAGGAAACACCATATATTTT	CASSYGGQGEGNTIYF
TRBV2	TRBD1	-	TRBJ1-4	TGTGCCAGCAGGACAGGGGGTAATGAAAAACTGTTTTTT	CASRTGGNEKLFF
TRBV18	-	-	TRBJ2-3	TGTGCCAGCTCACCACTCCTTTCCGGGGGTAACACAGATACGCAGTATTTT	CASSPLLSGGNTDTQYF
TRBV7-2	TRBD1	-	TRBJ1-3	TGTGCCAGCAGCTCCTCTGTTGACAGGGTGTCTTACGCTGGAAACACCATATATTTT	CASSSSVDRVSYAGNTIYF
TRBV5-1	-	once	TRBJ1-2	TGCGCCAGCAGCTTGGAGCAGGGTGTGGATGGCTACACCTTC	CASSLEQGVDGYTF
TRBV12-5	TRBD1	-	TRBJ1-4	TGTGCTAGTGGTCCGGGACAGGGAACCGAAAAACTGTTTTTT	CASGPGQGTEKLFF
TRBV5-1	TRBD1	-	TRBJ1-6	TGCGCCAGCAGCTCCAGACAGGGTAATAATTCACCCCTCCACTTT	CASSSRQGNNSPLHF
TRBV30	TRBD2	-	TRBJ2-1	TGTGCCTGGGGTACTAGCGGGAACGTCAATGAGCAGTTCTTC	CAWGTSGNVNEQFF
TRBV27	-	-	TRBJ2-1	TGTGCCAGCAGTTGGGCCAGGGGTTTTGACTACAATGAGCAGTTCTTC	CASSWARGFDYNEQFF
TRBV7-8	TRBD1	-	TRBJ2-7	TGTGCCAGCAGCTTAGGACCGGGACAGGGTACCTACGAGCAGTACTTC	CASSLGPGQGTYEQYF
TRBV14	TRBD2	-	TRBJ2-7	TGTGCCAGCAGCCCTTTCGAGTGGGAGGGTTACGAGCAGTACTTC	CASSPFEWEGYEQYF
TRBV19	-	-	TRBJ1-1	TGTGCCAGTAGTTTGGTACAGGGATCTGAAGCTTTCTTT	CASSLVQGSEAFF
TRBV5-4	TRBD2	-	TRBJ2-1	TGTGCCAGCAGTAAGACTAGCGGGACTCCGGATGAGCAGTTCTTC	CASSKTSGTPDEQFF
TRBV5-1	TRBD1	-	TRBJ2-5	TGCGCCAGCAGCTTGGACGGACAGGGGACGGGGGAGACCCAGTACTTC	CASSLDGQGTGETQYF
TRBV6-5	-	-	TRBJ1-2	TGTGCCAGCAGTTCTTACCGGGACCCTAACTATGGCTACACCTTC	CASSSYRDPNYGYTF
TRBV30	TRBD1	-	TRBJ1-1	TGTGCCTGGAGTGACGTCGGGACAGGGTACACTGAAGCTTTCTTT	CAWSDVGTGYTEAFF
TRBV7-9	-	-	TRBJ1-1	TGTGCCAGCAGACGAAGTGGGGGAGCCACTGAAGCTTTCTTT	CASRRSGGATEAFF
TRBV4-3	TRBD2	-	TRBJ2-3	TGCGCCAGCAGCCAAGTGCTTAGCGGGAGTTCTGCAGATACGCAGTATTTT	CASSQVLSGSSADTQYF
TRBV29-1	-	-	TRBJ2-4	TGCAGCGTAGGAGGCATGGCCAAAAACATTCAGTACTTC	CSVGGMAKNIQYF
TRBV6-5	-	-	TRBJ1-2	TGTGCCAGCAGATTGACAGCTAACTATGGCTACACCTTC	CASRLTANYGYTF